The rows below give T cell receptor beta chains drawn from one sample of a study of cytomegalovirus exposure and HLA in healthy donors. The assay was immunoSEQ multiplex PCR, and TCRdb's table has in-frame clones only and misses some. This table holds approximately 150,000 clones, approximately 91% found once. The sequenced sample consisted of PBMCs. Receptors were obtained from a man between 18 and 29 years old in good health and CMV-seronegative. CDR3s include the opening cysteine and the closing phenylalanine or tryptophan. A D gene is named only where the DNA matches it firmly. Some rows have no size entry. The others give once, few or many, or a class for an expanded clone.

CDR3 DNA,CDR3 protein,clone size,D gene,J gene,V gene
TGTGCCAGCAGCCAAGGGACTAGCGGGAATGTCAATGAGCAGTTCTTC,CASSQGTSGNVNEQFF,.,TRBD2,TRBJ2-1,TRBV4-2
TGTGCCAGCAGGGGGGGGTATGGCTACACCTTC,CASRGGYGYTF,.,.,TRBJ1-2,TRBV6-5
TGTGCCAGCAGTTTCGGGGGAGCAACTAATGAAAAACTGTTTTTT,CASSFGGATNEKLFF,.,.,TRBJ1-4,TRBV27
TGTGCCAGCAGCTTAGGGGGACAGGGGTTTTTGGAGACCCAGTACTTC,CASSLGGQGFLETQYF,.,TRBD1,TRBJ2-5,TRBV7-9
TGTGCCAGCAGAGCCACAGGGCTCCCTAACTATGGCTACACCTTC,CASRATGLPNYGYTF,once,.,TRBJ1-2,TRBV2
TGTGCCAGCAGCTTGGCGAGCGCTGTGTGGAATGAGCAGTTCTTC,CASSLASAVWNEQFF,.,.,TRBJ2-1,TRBV5-4
TGTGCCAGCAGCAAAGTCGCGGGACAGACACCTCTTGGCAAAAACATTCAGTACTTC,CASSKVAGQTPLGKNIQYF,.,.,TRBJ2-4,TRBV21-1
TGTGCCAGCAGGACAGGGTATAGCAATCAGCCCCAGCATTTT,CASRTGYSNQPQHF,.,TRBD1,TRBJ1-5,TRBV27
TGTGCCAGCAGTCCCCTAGTGTACGAAAATGAGCAGTTCTTC,CASSPLVYENEQFF,.,.,TRBJ2-1,TRBV7-9
TGTGCCTGGTCACCGGGACAGCGCACAGATACGCAGTATTTT,CAWSPGQRTDTQYF,.,TRBD1,TRBJ2-3,TRBV30
TGTGCCACTCGGGAGTATAGCACAGATACGCAGTATTTT,CATREYSTDTQYF,.,.,TRBJ2-3,TRBV10-3
TGTGTTACAGGGTCGAGCAATCAGCCCCAGCATTTT,CVTGSSNQPQHF,.,.,TRBJ1-5,TRBV28
TGTGCCAGCAGCTCCTCTGCGGTTGAAGCTTTCTTT,CASSSSAVEAFF,.,.,TRBJ1-1,TRBV5-4
TGTGCCAGCAGCTTATCGGCGGGACGGGGCTCCTACAATGAGCAGTTCTTC,CASSLSAGRGSYNEQFF,.,.,TRBJ2-1,TRBV7-7
TGTGCCAGCAGTCCTGGCGGCACCTACGAGCAGTACTTC,CASSPGGTYEQYF,.,.,TRBJ2-7,TRBV7-8
TGTGCCAGCAGTGAAATGGTTTCGGGAGGGACGGGGCAGCCCCAGCATTTT,CASSEMVSGGTGQPQHF,.,.,TRBJ1-5,TRBV6-1
TGTGCCACCAGCAGAGATTCGGTTGGGGCGGGGGGTGAGCAGTTCTTC,CATSRDSVGAGGEQFF,.,TRBD2,TRBJ2-1,TRBV15
TGTGCCAGCAAACCGGGACAGGGCCGCAATCAGCCCCAGCATTTT,CASKPGQGRNQPQHF,.,TRBD1,TRBJ1-5,TRBV27
TGTGCCTGGACCCCCGACAGGGCCACTGAAGCTTTCTTT,CAWTPDRATEAFF,.,TRBD1,TRBJ1-1,TRBV30
TGTGGATATGTGGGGGGGAAAGAGACCCAGTACTTC,CGYVGGKETQYF,.,TRBD2,TRBJ2-5,TRBV30
TGCGCCAGCAGTGAGTCCAGGGCTCAAGAGACCCAGTACTTC,CASSESRAQETQYF,.,.,TRBJ2-5,TRBV10-1
TGTGCCATCAGCCCGGACAGCGGAAACACCATATATTTT,CAISPDSGNTIYF,.,.,TRBJ1-3,TRBV10-3
TGTGCCAGCAGCAAAGGGAGGCTAGCGGGGGGGCCGGAAGAGACCCAGTACTTC,CASSKGRLAGGPEETQYF,.,.,TRBJ2-5,TRBV21-1
TGTGCCAGCAGCCCAGGACAGGGCATGGAGACCCAGTACTTC,CASSPGQGMETQYF,.,TRBD1,TRBJ2-5,TRBV7-8
TGCGCCAGCAGCTTCGGTCCCGAGATCGGCTATGGCTACACCTTC,CASSFGPEIGYGYTF,.,.,TRBJ1-2,TRBV5-1
TGTGCCACCAGCAGAGGAATCGGGACAGGGTACGGCTACACCTTC,CATSRGIGTGYGYTF,.,TRBD1,TRBJ1-2,TRBV15
TGTGCCATCAGTTTTGGGACATCGGATAACTATGGCTACACCTTC,CAISFGTSDNYGYTF,.,.,TRBJ1-2,TRBV10-3
TGTGCCAGCTCACGACAGGGGGCGCATCGGGAAAAACTGTTTTTT,CASSRQGAHREKLFF,.,TRBD1,TRBJ1-4,TRBV18
TGCGCCAGCAGCCAAGCCTGGGGGGACAATCAGCCCCAGCATTTT,CASSQAWGDNQPQHF,once,.,TRBJ1-5,TRBV4-1
TGTGCCAGCAGCTTACCCCCAGCAGATACGCAGTATTTT,CASSLPPADTQYF,.,.,TRBJ2-3,TRBV7-9
TGTGCCAGCTCACCGTCTGTTTACGAGCAGTACTTC,CASSPSVYEQYF,.,.,TRBJ2-7,TRBV18
TGTGCCAGCACCCATCGACTAGCGGGATTCGATACGCAGTATTTT,CASTHRLAGFDTQYF,.,TRBD2,TRBJ2-3,TRBV27
TGTGCCAGCAGCTTAGAAGCGGTGGAGGACTTGAACACTGAAGCTTTCTTT,CASSLEAVEDLNTEAFF,once,.,TRBJ1-1,TRBV7-2
TGTGCCAGTAGTATAGGTGAGCCAGAGGTCGAAAAACTGTTTTTT,CASSIGEPEVEKLFF,.,.,TRBJ1-4,TRBV19
TGTGCCAGCAGTGACATCAGGACAGGGAACCCCATTGGGACCCAGTACTTC,CASSDIRTGNPIGTQYF,.,TRBD1,TRBJ2-5,TRBV25-1
TGCGCCAGCAGCTTAGGGCAGGGCGCTGAAGCTTTCTTT,CASSLGQGAEAFF,few,.,TRBJ1-1,TRBV5-1